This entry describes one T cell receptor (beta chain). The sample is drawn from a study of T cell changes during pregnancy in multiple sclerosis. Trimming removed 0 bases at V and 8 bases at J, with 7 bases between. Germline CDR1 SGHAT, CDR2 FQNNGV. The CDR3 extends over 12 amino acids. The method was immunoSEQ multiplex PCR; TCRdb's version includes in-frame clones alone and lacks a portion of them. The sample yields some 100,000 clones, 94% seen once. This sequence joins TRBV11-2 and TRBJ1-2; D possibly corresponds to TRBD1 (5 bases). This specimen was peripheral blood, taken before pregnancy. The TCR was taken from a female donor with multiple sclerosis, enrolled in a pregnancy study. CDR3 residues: CASSLEQAGYTF. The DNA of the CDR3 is TGTGCCAGCAGCTTAGAACAGGCCGGCTACACCTTC.